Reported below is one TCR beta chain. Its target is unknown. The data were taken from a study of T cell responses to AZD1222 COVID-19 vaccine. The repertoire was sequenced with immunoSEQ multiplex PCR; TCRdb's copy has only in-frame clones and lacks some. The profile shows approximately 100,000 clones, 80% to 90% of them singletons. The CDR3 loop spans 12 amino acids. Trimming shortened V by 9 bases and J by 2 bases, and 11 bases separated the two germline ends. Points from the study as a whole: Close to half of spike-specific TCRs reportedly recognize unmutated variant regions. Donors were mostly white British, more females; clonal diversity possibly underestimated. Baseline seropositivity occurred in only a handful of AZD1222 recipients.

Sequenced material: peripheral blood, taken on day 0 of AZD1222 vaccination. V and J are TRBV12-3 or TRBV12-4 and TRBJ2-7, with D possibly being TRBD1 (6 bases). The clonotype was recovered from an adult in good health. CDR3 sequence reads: CASRDNTYEQYF. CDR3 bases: TGTGCCAGTAGGGACAACACCTACGAGCAGTACTTC.